This record covers a single T cell receptor (beta chain). This sample was taken from a study of T cells in Graves' hyperthyroidism and ophthalmopathy. Amplified TCR beta CDR3 regions derived from RNA transcripts. The TCR CDR3 first-round RT-PCR relied on the HTBI primer set. TCRdb processed the multiplex PCR reads anew with MiXCR; each CDR3 protein has one entry. The sample gives a few hundred thousand distinct CDR3 sequences, about 20% of which show up once; approximately 49% is in the top ten. Germline values: CDR1 DFQATT, CDR2 SNEGSKA (reference sequence). With 5 bases clipped from V and 5 bases from J, the junction kept 9 bases outside the gene matches. The CDR3 length is 15 residues.

This receptor was obtained from a woman aged 70-85 years with Graves' ophthalmopathy. The material sequenced was blood. The chain combines TRBV20-1 with TRBJ2-5; 12 bases line up with TRBD2. CDR3 in amino acids: CSAPRLAGVGETQYF. The DNA for the CDR3 is TGCAGTGCTCCCAGACTAGCGGGAGTCGGGGAGACCCAGTACTTC.